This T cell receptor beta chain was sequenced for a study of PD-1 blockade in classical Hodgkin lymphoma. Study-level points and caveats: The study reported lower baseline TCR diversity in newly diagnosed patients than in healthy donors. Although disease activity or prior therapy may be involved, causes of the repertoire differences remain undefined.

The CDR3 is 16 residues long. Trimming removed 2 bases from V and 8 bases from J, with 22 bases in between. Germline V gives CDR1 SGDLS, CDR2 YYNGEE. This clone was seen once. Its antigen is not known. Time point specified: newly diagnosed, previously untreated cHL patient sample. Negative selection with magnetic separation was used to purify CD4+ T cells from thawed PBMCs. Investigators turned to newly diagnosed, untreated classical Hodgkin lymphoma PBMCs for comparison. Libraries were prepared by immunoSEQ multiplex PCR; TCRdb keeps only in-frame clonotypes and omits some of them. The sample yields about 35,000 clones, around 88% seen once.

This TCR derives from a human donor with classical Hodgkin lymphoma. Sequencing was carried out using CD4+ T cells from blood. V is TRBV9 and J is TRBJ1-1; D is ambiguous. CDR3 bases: TGTGCCAGCAGCGTTGGGGTCGACTCCCTTATCGGAGAAGCTTTCTTT. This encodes CASSVGVDSLIGEAFF.